This entry is about one TCR beta chain. Measured with immunoSEQ multiplex PCR; TCRdb has only the in-frame clones, and not every one. The table shows a few hundred thousand clones, with about 82% occurring only once. Germline V gives CDR1 PRHDT, CDR2 FYEKMQ (reference sequence). The CDR3 covers 18 residues. J was trimmed by 4 bases and V by 5 bases; bases with no gene match: 20. The source of the sample is a study of blood T cell repertoires in COVID-19. J is TRBJ2-7 and V is TRBV13; 7 nucleotides align to TRBD2. The sequence derives from a human donor in a cohort sampled during active COVID-19. Sequencing was carried out using peripheral blood. CDR3 DNA: TGTGCCAGCAGCCCAACCGACCCTTGGACTAAGCGGGGTTACGAGCAGTACTTC. Translating it yields CASSPTDPWTKRGYEQYF.